Below are 29 T cell receptor beta chains sequenced from a single sample in a study of response to subunit inactivated influenza vaccine. TCRdb redid the calling of the RT-PCR reads with MiXCR, one entry per CDR3 protein. Counted here are 200,000 to 250,000 distinct CDR3 sequences, 10% to 15% occurring once; the ten biggest clones make up about 7.8%. Sequencing was performed on non-naive T cells sorted from PBMCs, taken around two weeks before vaccination. The origin of the receptors is a man in his fifties who received an inactivated influenza vaccine.

This chain connects TRBV6-5 to TRBJ2-7; D unresolved. The CDR3 runs 12 residues. Trimming took off 6 bases at V and 0 bases at J, with 6 bases between the two ends. CDR1 MNHEY and CDR2 SVGAGI come from the germline V gene. CDR3 sequence: CASSQSSYEQYF. As DNA, the CDR3 is TGTGCCAGCAGCCAGAGCTCCTACGAGCAGTACTTC.

In regard to this clonotype: A much larger clonotype is one base distant, so this may be a read error. The chain is built from TRBV20-1 and TRBJ2-5, with D tentatively TRBD1 (6 bases). This CDR3 is 14 amino acids long. CDR1 and CDR2 from the germline V gene are DFQATT and SNEGSKA (reference sequence). With 5 bases removed from V and 3 bases from J, the gap between germline ends came to 16 bases. The CDR3 sequence: CSAQRQEREETQYF. In DNA form, the CDR3 reads TGCAGTGCTCAGCGACAGGAAAGGGAAGAGACCCAGTACTTC.

The genes are TRBV6-5 and TRBJ2-7, with 12 nucleotides matching TRBD2. V lost 2 bases to trimming and J lost 4 bases; unmatched junction nucleotides: 15. Germline CDR1 reads MNHEY; CDR2 reads SVGAGI. The CDR3 is made up of 19 amino acids. Here the CDR3 reads CASSYPASGRAGRTYEQYF. Here the CDR3 DNA reads TGTGCCAGCAGTTACCCGGCTAGCGGGAGGGCCGGTCGAACTTACGAGCAGTACTTC.

The chain couples TRBV6-5 to TRBJ2-7, with D hard to call. The CDR3 contains 12 residues. V lost 6 bases and J lost 3, with 9 bases in between. Germline CDR1 MNHEY, CDR2 SVGAGI. The CDR3 is CASRDALYEQYF. The CDR3 DNA sequence: TGTGCCAGCAGAGACGCACTCTACGAGCAGTACTTC.

This chain connects TRBV3-1 to TRBJ2-1, with 11 positions matching TRBD2. CDR1 and CDR2 (germline): LGHDT, YNNKEL (reference sequence). After removal of 1 base from V and 8 bases from J, the junction contained 10 bases not matched to a gene. CDR3 size: 17 residues. The CDR3 region is CASSQGLAGGGLDEQFF. The CDR3 bases are TGTGCCAGCAGCCAAGGGCTAGCGGGGGGAGGGTTGGATGAGCAGTTCTTC.

V is TRBV20-1 and J is TRBJ1-1, with TRBD1 identical over 9 bases. The CDR3 is made up of 15 amino acids. J was trimmed by 3 bases and V by 6 bases; bases with no gene match: 11. CDR1 is DFQATT, CDR2 SNEGSKA, per germline (reference sequence). Here the CDR3 reads CSARPGQGRYTEAFF. The CDR3 nucleotides read TGCAGTGCAAGACCGGGACAGGGTAGGTACACTGAAGCTTTCTTT.

The chain couples TRBV5-1 to TRBJ2-5, with D possibly TRBD2 on 5 matching bases. The CDR3 sequence is 13 residues long. V gave up 3 bases and J gave up 5 bases, with 11 bases separating them. Germline-derived CDR1 and CDR2 are SGHRS and YFSETQ. CDR3 amino acids: CASSSGDSETQYF. In nucleotides, the CDR3 is TGCGCCAGCAGCTCCGGGGATTCGGAGACCCAGTACTTC.

This clonotype was seen only once. This chain links TRBV5-6 with TRBJ2-7; 11 nucleotides line up with TRBD1. The CDR3 consists of 13 residues. Germline loops: CDR1 SGHDT, CDR2 YYEEEE. V lost 6 bases and J lost 6; bases outside the gene matches: 5. CDR3 protein: CASTFGTGGEQYF. In nucleotides, the CDR3 is TGTGCCAGCACCTTCGGGACAGGGGGCGAGCAGTACTTC.

This clonotype came up many times. The chain combines TRBV5-1 with TRBJ2-2; D may be TRBD1 or TRBD2 (5 bases each). The CDR3 sequence is 16 residues long. Trimming removed 2 bases from V and 1 base from J, with 12 bases in between. Germline CDR1 reads SGHRS; CDR2 reads YFSETQ. For the CDR3, the DNA is TGCGCCAGCAGCTTCGCCGGGACGGTGAACACCGGGGAGCTGTTTTTT. Its translation is CASSFAGTVNTGELFF.

The gene calls are TRBV6-1 and TRBJ1-2, with D perhaps TRBD1 (6 bases). The germline gives CDR1 MNHNS, CDR2 SASEGT. There are 13 residues in the CDR3. V was trimmed by 5 bases and J by 6 bases, leaving 13 bases between them. The CDR3 reads CASSLTGLNGYTF. DNA of the CDR3: TGTGCCAGCAGTCTGACAGGATTAAATGGCTACACCTTC.

This rearrangement joins TRBV28 to TRBJ2-7; D is unresolved. The CDR3 is 11 residues long. Germline V lookup: CDR1 MDHEN, CDR2 SYDVKM. CDR3 protein: CAIGQSYEQYF. The CDR3 nucleotides are TGTGCTATAGGTCAGTCCTACGAGCAGTACTTC.

This clonotype was seen ten or more times. The V gene is TRBV5-1, the J gene TRBJ1-2; maybe TRBD1 (6 bases). The germline V gene has CDR1 SGHRS and CDR2 YFSETQ. This CDR3 spans 15 amino acids. V was trimmed by 0 bases and J by 9 bases, leaving 18 bases between them. The CDR3 loop is CASSLGSGGLESYTF. DNA of the CDR3: TGCGCCAGCAGCTTGGGTTCTGGGGGGCTGGAAAGCTACACCTTC.

The chain uses TRBV25-1 and TRBJ2-7; 10 nucleotides align to TRBD2. V lost 6 bases and J lost 4; bases outside the gene matches: 12. CDR1 MGHDK and CDR2 SYGVNS come from the germline V gene. The CDR3 contains 16 residues. CDR3 region: CASSEGPGLATYEQYF. CDR3 DNA: TGTGCCAGCAGCGAGGGACCGGGACTAGCGACTTACGAGCAGTACTTC.

The V and J genes are TRBV29-1 and TRBJ2-5, with TRBD2 matching over 8 bases. Germline loops: CDR1 SQVTM, CDR2 ANQGSEA. The CDR3 has 13 residues. V gave up 0 bases and J gave up 7 bases; unmatched junction bases: 4. Here the CDR3 reads CSVEDQSGRTQYF. The CDR3 DNA sequence: TGCAGCGTTGAAGATCAGAGCGGGAGGACCCAGTACTTC.

The rearrangement joins TRBV20-1 to TRBJ2-1, with 14 bases matching TRBD2. The CDR3 has 14 amino acids. The V gene's germline CDR1 is DFQATT and CDR2 SNEGSKA (reference sequence). The V gene end was trimmed by 5 bases and the J gene end by 6 bases; junction bases not matched to a gene: 3. The CDR3 spells CSAGGTSGGNEQFF. CDR3 DNA: TGCAGTGCTGGGGGGACTAGCGGGGGCAATGAGCAGTTCTTC.

This chain connects TRBV7-8 to TRBJ2-1; unclear D gene. The CDR3 contains 12 residues. Germline lookup yields CDR1 SGHVS and CDR2 FQNEAQ. Trimming removed 0 bases from V and 11 bases from J, with 8 bases in between. CDR3 in DNA: TGTGCCAGCAGCTTAGCAGTACCACAGCAGTTCTTC. Protein: CASSLAVPQQFF.

The V and J genes are TRBV7-9 and TRBJ2-3; D might be TRBD2 (7 bases). The CDR3 is 14 amino acids. Between the trimmed V and J ends, which lost 5 bases and 6 bases, there was a span of 15 bases. Per germline, CDR1 SEHNR and CDR2 FQNEAQ (reference sequence). This chain's CDR3 is CASSHTEGGDTQYF. For the CDR3, the DNA is TGTGCCAGCAGCCACACGGAGGGGGGGGATACGCAGTATTTT. The full variable domain, completed using reference TRBV7-9 and TRBJ2-3, is DTGVSQNPRHKITKRGQNVTFRCDPISEHNRLYWYRQTLGQGPEFLTYFQNEAQLEKSRLLSDRFSAERPKGSFSTLEIQRTEQGDSAMYLCASSHTEGGDTQYFGPGTRLTVL.

The chain combines TRBV20-1 with TRBJ1-2; 7 bases align to TRBD1. The CDR3 contains 13 residues. After removal of 3 bases from V and 5 bases from J, the junction contained 6 bases not matched to a gene. CDR1 is DFQATT, CDR2 SNEGSKA, per germline (reference sequence). The CDR3 DNA sequence: TGCAGTGCTAGTCCGGGACAGCGGTATGGCTACACCTTC. Its translation is CSASPGQRYGYTF.

This clonotype was seen ten or more times. The chain is built from TRBV12-3 or TRBV12-4 and TRBJ1-6, with 9 bases lining up with TRBD1. The CDR3 is 14 amino acids. V lost 3 bases, J lost 9 bases, and 3 bases stayed unmatched. CDR3 coding DNA: TGTGCCAGCAGTTTCGGGACAGGGCGTTCACCCCTCCACTTT. Translation gives CASSFGTGRSPLHF.

V is TRBV6-1 and J is TRBJ2-7, with TRBD1 matching over 10 bases. This CDR3 is 16 amino acids long. Trimming removed 2 bases from V and 5 bases from J; junction bases left unmatched: 9. Germline V gives CDR1 MNHNS, CDR2 SASEGT. The CDR3 DNA reads as TGTGCCAGCAGTGAAATAATTGACAGGGGGCTCGACGAGCAGTACTTC. This codes for CASSEIIDRGLDEQYF.

This clonotype was seen repeatedly, ten times or more. This chain links TRBV29-1 with TRBJ2-7; 8 nucleotides match TRBD1. This CDR3 spans 15 amino acids. CDR1 and CDR2 from the germline V gene are SQVTM and ANQGSEA. With V trimmed by 6 bases and J by 1 base, 11 bases remained unmatched. This CDR3 reads CSVDRTGSGSYEQYF. For the CDR3, the DNA is TGCAGCGTAGACAGGACAGGGAGCGGGTCCTACGAGCAGTACTTC.

This clonotype was detected ten times or more. This chain connects TRBV4-2 to TRBJ2-7, with 8 bases matching TRBD1. The germline CDR1 and CDR2 sequences are LGHNA and YNFKEQ. V trimming: 4 bases; J trimming: 2 bases; junction bases outside the gene matches: 4. This CDR3 is built from 14 residues. CDR3 DNA: TGTGCCAGCAGCCCAGGACAGGGTACCTACGAGCAGTACTTC. Residues: CASSPGQGTYEQYF.

J is TRBJ1-1 and V is TRBV20-1; D uncertain. CDR1 and CDR2 from the germline V gene are DFQATT and SNEGSKA (reference sequence). This CDR3 spans 12 amino acids. Trimming removed 4 bases at V and 3 bases at J, with 9 bases between. The CDR3 loop reads CSAIRLYTEAFF. CDR3 DNA sequence: TGCAGTGCTATACGCCTTTACACTGAAGCTTTCTTT.

This clonotype was seen many times. CDR3 bases: TGCAGTGCAAGGGACCTCCGAGGGGATTACGAGCAGTACTTC. It codes for CSARDLRGDYEQYF. The V and J genes are TRBV20-1 and TRBJ2-7; D might be TRBD1 or TRBD2, each matching 5 bases. The germline V gene has CDR1 DFQATT and CDR2 SNEGSKA (reference sequence). CDR3 size: 14 residues. Trimming cost V 6 bases and J 4 bases, with 19 bases left between them.

The J gene is TRBJ2-5, the V gene TRBV7-2; D may be TRBD1 (5 bases). Between the trimmed V and J ends, which lost 5 bases and 0 bases, there was a span of 16 bases. The germline V gene encodes CDR1 SGHTA and CDR2 FQGNSA. The CDR3 length is 16 residues. CDR3 amino acids: CASSLRGAADQETQYF. CDR3 nucleotides: TGTGCCAGCAGCCTCCGTGGGGCGGCAGACCAAGAGACCCAGTACTTC.

The rearrangement uses TRBV7-2 and TRBJ2-3; TRBD2 might be the D (6 bases). The CDR3 runs 15 residues. Germline CDR1 SGHTA, CDR2 FQGNSA. V was cut by 5 bases and J by 5 bases, with 17 bases left in between. The CDR3 sequence is CASSPIFGTLDTQYF. Written as DNA, the CDR3 is TGTGCCAGCAGCCCAATTTTCGGGACTCTAGATACGCAGTATTTT.

The V gene is TRBV12-3 or TRBV12-4, the J gene TRBJ2-3; 10 nucleotides match TRBD2. The CDR3 spans 15 residues. The J segment lost 0 bases and the V segment lost 6 bases, leaving 3 bases of the junction unmatched. This CDR3 is CASSDSGRSTDTQYF. CDR3 coding DNA: TGTGCCAGCAGCGATAGCGGGAGGAGCACAGATACGCAGTATTTT.

This clonotype was counted a single time. J is TRBJ2-2 and V is TRBV4-3; 11 nucleotides line up with TRBD2. Germline V CDR1 and CDR2: LGHNA, YSLEER. The CDR3 runs to 15 residues. The ends lost 4 bases at V and 5 bases at J; junction bases unmatched: 3. CDR3: CASSLGTSGTGELFF. The DNA of the CDR3 is TGCGCCAGCAGCCTCGGGACTAGCGGAACCGGGGAGCTGTTTTTT.

The rearrangement uses TRBV3-1 and TRBJ2-7; TRBD2 aligns across 10 bases. With 1 base clipped from V and 7 bases from J, the junction kept 7 bases outside the gene matches. The CDR3 runs 15 residues. CDR1 is LGHDT, CDR2 YNNKEL, per germline (reference sequence). CDR3 DNA sequence: TGTGCCAGCAGCCAAGCGCTAGCGGGAGTCTGGGAGCAGTACTTC. It translates to CASSQALAGVWEQYF.